This T cell receptor (beta chain) comes out of a study of shared clonotypes between healthy human individuals. The method was immunoSEQ multiplex PCR; TCRdb's version includes in-frame clones alone and lacks a portion of them. The sample has roughly 2.5 million clones; approximately 94% are singletons. The receptor comes from a man between 18 and 29 years old in good health. Sequenced material: naive CD4+ T cells sorted from blood. Regarding subset: CD45RA+ positively selected.

CDR3 sequence (DNA): TGTGCCTGGAGTGGTATTTGGGGTGTGGGGGAAAAACTGTTTTTT. This translates into CAWSGIWGVGEKLFF. The rearrangement joins TRBV30 to TRBJ1-4; no reliable D call. With 1 base removed from V and 8 bases from J, the gap between germline ends came to 17 bases. Germline CDR1 is GTSNPN and CDR2 is SVGIG (reference sequence). This CDR3 has 15 amino acids.